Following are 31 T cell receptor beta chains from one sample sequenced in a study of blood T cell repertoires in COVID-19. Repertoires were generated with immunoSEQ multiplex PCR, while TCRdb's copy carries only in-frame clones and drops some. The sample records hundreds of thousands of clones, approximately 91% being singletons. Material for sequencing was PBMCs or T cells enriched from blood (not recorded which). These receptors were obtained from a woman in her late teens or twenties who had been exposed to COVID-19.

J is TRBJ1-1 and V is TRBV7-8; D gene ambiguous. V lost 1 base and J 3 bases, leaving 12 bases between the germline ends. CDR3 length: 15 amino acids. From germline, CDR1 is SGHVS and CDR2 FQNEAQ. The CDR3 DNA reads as TGTGCCAGCAGCTTAGGGAGAGAGATCTACACTGAAGCTTTCTTT. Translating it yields CASSLGREIYTEAFF.

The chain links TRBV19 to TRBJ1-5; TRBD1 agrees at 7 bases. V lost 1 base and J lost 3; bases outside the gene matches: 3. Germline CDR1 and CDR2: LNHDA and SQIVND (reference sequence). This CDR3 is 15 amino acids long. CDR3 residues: CASSIGDRHNQPQHF. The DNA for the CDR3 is TGTGCCAGTAGTATAGGGGACAGACACAATCAGCCCCAGCATTTT.

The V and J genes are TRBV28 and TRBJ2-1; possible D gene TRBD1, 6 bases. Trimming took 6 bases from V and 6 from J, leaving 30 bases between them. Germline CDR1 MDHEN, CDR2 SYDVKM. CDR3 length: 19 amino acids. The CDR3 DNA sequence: TGTGCCAGCAGCTTCAAAAACCCCTTTGAGGGGGAGAGAGGCAATGAGCAGTTCTTC. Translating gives CASSFKNPFEGERGNEQFF.

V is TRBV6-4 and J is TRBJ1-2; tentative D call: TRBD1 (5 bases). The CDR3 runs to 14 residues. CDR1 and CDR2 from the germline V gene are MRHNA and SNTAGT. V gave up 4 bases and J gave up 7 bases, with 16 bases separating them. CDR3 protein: CASSAWQGMGGYTF. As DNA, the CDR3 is TGTGCCAGCAGTGCTTGGCAGGGAATGGGTGGCTACACCTTC.

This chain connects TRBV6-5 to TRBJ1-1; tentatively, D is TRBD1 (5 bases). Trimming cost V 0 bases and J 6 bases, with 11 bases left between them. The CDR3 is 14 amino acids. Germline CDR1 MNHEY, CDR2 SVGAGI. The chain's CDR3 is CASSYSQGSPEAFF. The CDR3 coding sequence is TGTGCCAGCAGTTACTCGCAGGGTAGCCCTGAAGCTTTCTTT.

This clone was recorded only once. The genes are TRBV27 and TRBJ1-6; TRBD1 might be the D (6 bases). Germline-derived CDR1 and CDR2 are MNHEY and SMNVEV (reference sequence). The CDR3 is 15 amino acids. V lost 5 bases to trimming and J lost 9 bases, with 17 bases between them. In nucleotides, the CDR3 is TGTGCCAGCAGTGACAGGTTATCCAGGGTTTCACCCCTCCACTTT. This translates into CASSDRLSRVSPLHF.

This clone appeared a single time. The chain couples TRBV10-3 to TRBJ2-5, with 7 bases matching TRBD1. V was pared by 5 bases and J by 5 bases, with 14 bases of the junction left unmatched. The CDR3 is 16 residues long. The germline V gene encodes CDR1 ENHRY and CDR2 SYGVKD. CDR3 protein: CAISNSGQDQSETQYF. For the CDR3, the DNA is TGTGCCATCAGTAACTCCGGACAGGACCAGAGCGAGACCCAGTACTTC.

CDR3 region: CASSSLDRVAEAFF. CDR3 nucleotides: TGTGCCAGCAGCTCCCTGGACAGGGTCGCTGAAGCTTTCTTT. The V gene is TRBV7-9, the J gene TRBJ1-1; 8 bases fit TRBD1. This CDR3 spans 14 amino acids. Germline values: CDR1 SEHNR, CDR2 FQNEAQ (reference sequence). Trimming removed 4 bases from V and 6 bases from J; junction bases left unmatched: 7.

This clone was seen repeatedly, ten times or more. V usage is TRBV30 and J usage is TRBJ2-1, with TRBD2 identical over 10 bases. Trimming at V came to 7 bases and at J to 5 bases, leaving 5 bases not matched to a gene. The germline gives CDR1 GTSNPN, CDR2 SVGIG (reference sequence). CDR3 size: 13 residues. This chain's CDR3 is CAFSSGGNNEQFF. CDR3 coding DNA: TGTGCCTTCTCTAGCGGGGGTAACAATGAGCAGTTCTTC.

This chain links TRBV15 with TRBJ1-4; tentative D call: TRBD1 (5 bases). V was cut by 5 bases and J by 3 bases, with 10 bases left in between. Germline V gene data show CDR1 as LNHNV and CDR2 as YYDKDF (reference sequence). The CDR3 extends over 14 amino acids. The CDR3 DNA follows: TGTGCCACCAGCGTAGGGACTGCTAATGAAAAACTGTTTTTT. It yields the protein CATSVGTANEKLFF.

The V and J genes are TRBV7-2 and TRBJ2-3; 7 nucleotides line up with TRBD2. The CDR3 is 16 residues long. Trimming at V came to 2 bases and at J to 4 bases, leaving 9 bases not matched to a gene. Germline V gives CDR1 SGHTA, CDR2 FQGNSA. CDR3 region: CASSLIAGGRPDTQYF. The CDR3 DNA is TGTGCCAGCAGCTTAATAGCGGGCGGAAGGCCAGATACGCAGTATTTT.

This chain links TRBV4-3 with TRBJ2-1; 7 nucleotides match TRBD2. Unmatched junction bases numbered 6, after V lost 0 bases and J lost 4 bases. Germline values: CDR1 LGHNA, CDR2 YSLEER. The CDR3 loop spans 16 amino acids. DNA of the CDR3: TGCGCCAGCAGCCAAGATGGGACGGGGGGATACAATGAGCAGTTCTTC. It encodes CASSQDGTGGYNEQFF.

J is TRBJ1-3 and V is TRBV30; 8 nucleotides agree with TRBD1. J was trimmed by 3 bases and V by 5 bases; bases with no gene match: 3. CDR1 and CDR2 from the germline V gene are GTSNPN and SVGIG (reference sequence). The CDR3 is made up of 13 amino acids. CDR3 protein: CAWEQGGGNTIYF. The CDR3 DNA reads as TGTGCCTGGGAACAGGGGGGTGGAAACACCATATATTTT.

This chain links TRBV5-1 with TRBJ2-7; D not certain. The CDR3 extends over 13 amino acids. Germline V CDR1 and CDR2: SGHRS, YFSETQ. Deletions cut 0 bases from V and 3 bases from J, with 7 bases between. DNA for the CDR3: TGCGCCAGCAGCTTGGGAACTTACTACGAGCAGTACTTC. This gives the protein CASSLGTYYEQYF. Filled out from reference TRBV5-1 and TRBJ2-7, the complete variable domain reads KAGVTQTPRYLIKTRGQQVTLSCSPISGHRSVSWYQQTPGQGLQFLFEYFSETQRNKGNFPGRFSGRQFSNSRSEMNVSTLELGDSALYLCASSLGTYYEQYFGPGTRLTVT.

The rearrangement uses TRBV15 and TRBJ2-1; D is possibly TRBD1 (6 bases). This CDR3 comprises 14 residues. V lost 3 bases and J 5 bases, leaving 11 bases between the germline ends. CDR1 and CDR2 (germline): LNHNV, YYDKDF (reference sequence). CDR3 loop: CATSSWTAHNEQFF. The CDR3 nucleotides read TGTGCCACCAGCAGCTGGACAGCCCACAATGAGCAGTTCTTC.

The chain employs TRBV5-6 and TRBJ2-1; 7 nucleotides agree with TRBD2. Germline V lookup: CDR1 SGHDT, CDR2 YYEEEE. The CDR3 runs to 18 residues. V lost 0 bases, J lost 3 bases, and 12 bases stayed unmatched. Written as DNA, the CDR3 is TGTGCCAGCAGCTTGGTCAAGGGGCGGGGGACCCTCTACAATGAGCAGTTCTTC. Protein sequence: CASSLVKGRGTLYNEQFF.

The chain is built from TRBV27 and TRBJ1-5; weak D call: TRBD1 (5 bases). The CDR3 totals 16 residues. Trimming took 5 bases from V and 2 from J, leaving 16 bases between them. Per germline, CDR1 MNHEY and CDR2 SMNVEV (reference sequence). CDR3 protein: CASSPPGVVGNQPQHF. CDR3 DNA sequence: TGTGCCAGCAGTCCTCCGGGGGTAGTGGGCAATCAGCCCCAGCATTTT.

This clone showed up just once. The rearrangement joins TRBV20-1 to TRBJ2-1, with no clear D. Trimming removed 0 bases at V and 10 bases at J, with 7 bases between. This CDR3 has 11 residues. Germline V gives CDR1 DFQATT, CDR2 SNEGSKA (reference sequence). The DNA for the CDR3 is TGCAGTGCTAGAGACCCCCCGGAGCAGTTCTTC. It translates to CSARDPPEQFF.

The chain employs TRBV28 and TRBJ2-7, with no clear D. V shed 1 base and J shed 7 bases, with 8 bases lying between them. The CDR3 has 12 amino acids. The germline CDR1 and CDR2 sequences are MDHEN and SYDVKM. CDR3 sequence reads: CASSLFGLEQYF. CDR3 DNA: TGTGCCAGCAGTTTATTCGGGTTGGAGCAGTACTTC.

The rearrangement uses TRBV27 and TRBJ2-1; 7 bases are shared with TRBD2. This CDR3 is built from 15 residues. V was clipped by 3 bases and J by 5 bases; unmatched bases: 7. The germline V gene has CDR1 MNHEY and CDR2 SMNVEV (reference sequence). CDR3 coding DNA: TGTGCCAGCAGTTTCGCAACGGGAGGCGACAATGAGCAGTTCTTC. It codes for CASSFATGGDNEQFF.

CDR3 in amino acids: CASSLTAGMNTEAFF. The DNA for the CDR3 is TGCGCCAGCAGCTTGACAGCGGGGATGAACACTGAAGCTTTCTTT. The chain uses TRBV5-1 and TRBJ1-1; unclear D gene. CDR1 and CDR2 from the germline V gene are SGHRS and YFSETQ. The CDR3 totals 15 residues. The germline V and J ends were trimmed by 1 base and 0 bases, with 10 bases remaining between them.

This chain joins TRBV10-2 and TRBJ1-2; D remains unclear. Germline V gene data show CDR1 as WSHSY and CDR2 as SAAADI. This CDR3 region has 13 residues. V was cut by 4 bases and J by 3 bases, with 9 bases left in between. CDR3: CASSGQRDYGYTF. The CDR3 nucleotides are TGCGCCAGCAGTGGGCAGAGGGACTATGGCTACACCTTC.

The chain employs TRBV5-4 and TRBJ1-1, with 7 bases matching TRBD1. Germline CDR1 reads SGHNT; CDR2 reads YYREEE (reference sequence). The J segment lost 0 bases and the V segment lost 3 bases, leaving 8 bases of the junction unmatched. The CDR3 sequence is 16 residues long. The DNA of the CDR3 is TGTGCCAGCAGCTACGGACAGGCCCCCATGAACACTGAAGCTTTCTTT. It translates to CASSYGQAPMNTEAFF.

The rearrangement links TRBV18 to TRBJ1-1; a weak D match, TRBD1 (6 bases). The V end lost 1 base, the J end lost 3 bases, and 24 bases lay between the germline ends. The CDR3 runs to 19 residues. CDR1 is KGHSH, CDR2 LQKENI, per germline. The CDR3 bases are TGTGCCAGCTCACCACTATCCCCTCCACAGGGTGGGGCGGACACTGAAGCTTTCTTT. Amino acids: CASSPLSPPQGGADTEAFF.

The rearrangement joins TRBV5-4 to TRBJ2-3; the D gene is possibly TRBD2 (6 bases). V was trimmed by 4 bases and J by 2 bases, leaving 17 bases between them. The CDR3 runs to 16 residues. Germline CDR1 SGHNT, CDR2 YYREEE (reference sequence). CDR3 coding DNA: TGTGCCAGCAGCCCGGAAGGGGACTTCCCCACAGATACGCAGTATTTT. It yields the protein CASSPEGDFPTDTQYF. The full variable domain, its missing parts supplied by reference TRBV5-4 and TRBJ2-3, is ETGVTQSPTHLIKTRGQQVTLRCSSQSGHNTVSWYQQALGQGPQFIFQYYREEENGRGNFPPRFSGLQFPNYSSELNVNALELDDSALYLCASSPEGDFPTDTQYFGPGTRLTVL.

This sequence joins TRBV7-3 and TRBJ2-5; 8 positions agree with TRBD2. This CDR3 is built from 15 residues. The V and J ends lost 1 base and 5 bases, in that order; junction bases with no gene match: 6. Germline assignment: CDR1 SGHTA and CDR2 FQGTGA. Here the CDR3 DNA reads TGTGCCAGCAGCTTAATGGGACTAGAGGGGGAGACCCAGTACTTC. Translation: CASSLMGLEGETQYF.

The CDR3 DNA follows: TGTGCCAGCAGCCCCAGGACAGGGGGGCCCTACAATGAGCAGTTCTTC. Protein: CASSPRTGGPYNEQFF. The rearrangement uses TRBV7-2 and TRBJ2-1, with TRBD1 matching over 10 bases. Per the germline V gene, CDR1 is SGHTA and CDR2 is FQGNSA. V gave up 5 bases and J gave up 2 bases; unmatched junction bases: 6. The CDR3 spans 16 residues. Drawing the rest from reference TRBV7-2 and TRBJ2-1, the complete variable domain is GAGVSQSPSNKVTEKGKDVELRCDPISGHTALYWYRQSLGQGLEFLIYFQGNSAPDKSGLPSDRFSAERTGGSVSTLTIQRTQQEDSAVYLCASSPRTGGPYNEQFFGPGTRLTVL.

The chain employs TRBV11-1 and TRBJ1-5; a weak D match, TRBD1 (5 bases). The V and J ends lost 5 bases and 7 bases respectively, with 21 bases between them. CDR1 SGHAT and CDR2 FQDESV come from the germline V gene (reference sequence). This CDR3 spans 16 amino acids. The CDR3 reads CASSGRDFPGGQPQHF. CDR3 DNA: TGTGCCAGCAGCGGACGGGACTTCCCCGGCGGGCAGCCCCAGCATTTT.

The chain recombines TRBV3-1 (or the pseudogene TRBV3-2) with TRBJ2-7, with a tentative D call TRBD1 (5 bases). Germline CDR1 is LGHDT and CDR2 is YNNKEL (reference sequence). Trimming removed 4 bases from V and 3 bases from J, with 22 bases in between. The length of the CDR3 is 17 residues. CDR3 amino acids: CASSPSPQGRRIYEQYF. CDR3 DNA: TGTGCCAGCAGCCCCTCCCCTCAGGGCCGTAGAATCTACGAGCAGTACTTC.

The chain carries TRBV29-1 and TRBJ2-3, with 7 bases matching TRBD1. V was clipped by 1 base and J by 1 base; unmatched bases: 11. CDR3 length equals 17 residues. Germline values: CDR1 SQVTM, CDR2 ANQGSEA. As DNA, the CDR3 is TGCAGCGTTGAAGGGGTTATAGGGGGCTTCGGCACAGATACGCAGTATTTT. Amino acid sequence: CSVEGVIGGFGTDTQYF.

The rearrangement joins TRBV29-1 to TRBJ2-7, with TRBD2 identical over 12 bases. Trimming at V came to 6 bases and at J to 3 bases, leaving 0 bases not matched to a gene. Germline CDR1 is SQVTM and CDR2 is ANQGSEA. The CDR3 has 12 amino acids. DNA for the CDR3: TGCAGCGTACTAGCGGGAGGCTACGAGCAGTACTTC. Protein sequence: CSVLAGGYEQYF.